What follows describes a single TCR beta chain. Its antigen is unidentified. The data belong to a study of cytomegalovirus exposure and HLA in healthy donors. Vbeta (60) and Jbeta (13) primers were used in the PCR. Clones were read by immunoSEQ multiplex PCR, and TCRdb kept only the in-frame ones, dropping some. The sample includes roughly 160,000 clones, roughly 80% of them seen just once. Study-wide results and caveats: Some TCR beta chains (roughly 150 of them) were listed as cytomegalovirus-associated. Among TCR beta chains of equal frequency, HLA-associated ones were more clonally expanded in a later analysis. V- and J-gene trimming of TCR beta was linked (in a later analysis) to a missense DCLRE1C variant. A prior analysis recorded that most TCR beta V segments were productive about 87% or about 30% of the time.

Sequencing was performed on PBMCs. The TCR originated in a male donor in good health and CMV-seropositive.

This CDR3 reads CASSEVDRDHEQFF. CDR3 nucleotide sequence: TGTGCCAGCAGCGAAGTCGACAGGGATCACGAGCAGTTCTTC. V gene TRBV11-2 combines with J gene TRBJ2-1, with 7 positions matching TRBD1. Unmatched junction bases numbered 11, after V lost 5 bases and J lost 10 bases. This CDR3 is 14 amino acids long. Per the germline V gene, CDR1 is SGHAT and CDR2 is FQNNGV.